The subject of this entry is one T cell receptor beta chain. Its target is unknown. Germline V gene sequence: CDR1 DFQATT, CDR2 SNEGSKA (reference sequence). Trimming cost V 2 bases and J 6 bases, with 11 bases left between them. The CDR3 loop spans 13 amino acids. The entry originates in a study of CD8 T cells in Susac syndrome. Study overall: The sequenced Susac syndrome patients included about 6 who had clinically active disease and under 10 who were in remission. General observations from the study: None of the CD4+ T cell repertoires in Susac syndrome showed clonal expansion.

A quantity of about 0.5 to 1 ug RNA underwent reverse transcription using random hexamers. Amplification of TCR beta CDR3 spanned 54 Vbeta and 13 Jbeta via immunoSEQ multiplex PCR. TCRdb independently ran MiXCR on the immunoSEQ multiplex PCR reads; one entry per CDR3 protein. This table has more than 150,000 distinct CDR3 sequences, roughly 95% appearing once. While CD8+ and CD4+ T cells were isolated negatively, TEMRA cells were enriched by FACS. The V call is TRBV20-1, the J call TRBJ1-5; D may be TRBD1 (5 bases). Sequencing input: CD4+ T cells from PBMCs. The TCR sequence derives from a human donor with Susac syndrome. CDR3: CSARYSGSQPQHF. The CDR3 DNA sequence: TGCAGTGCTAGATATTCAGGGTCTCAGCCCCAGCATTTT.